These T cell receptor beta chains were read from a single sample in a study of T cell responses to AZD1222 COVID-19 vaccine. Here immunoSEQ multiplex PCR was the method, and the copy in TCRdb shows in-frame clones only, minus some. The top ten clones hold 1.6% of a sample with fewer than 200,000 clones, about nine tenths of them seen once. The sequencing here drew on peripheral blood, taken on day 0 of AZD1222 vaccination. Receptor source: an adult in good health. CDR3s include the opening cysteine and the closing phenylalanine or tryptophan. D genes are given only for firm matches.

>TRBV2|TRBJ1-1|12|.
TGTGCCAGCAGGGATGGGAACACTGAAGCTTTCTTT
CASRDGNTEAFF
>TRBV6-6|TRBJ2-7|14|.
TGTGCCAGCAGCTTAGGGAGGGGGACCTACGAGCAGTACTTC
CASSLGRGTYEQYF
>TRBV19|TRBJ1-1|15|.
TGTGCCAGTAGTATAGTAGGGGGGAAGAACACTGAAGCTTTCTTT
CASSIVGGKNTEAFF
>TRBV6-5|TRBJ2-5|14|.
TGTGCCAGCAGGTACAGGCCGACCGACGGGACCCAGTACTTC
CASRYRPTDGTQYF
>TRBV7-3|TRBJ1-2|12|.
TGTGCCAGCGCTATGAAGGGAGACGGCTACACCTTC
CASAMKGDGYTF
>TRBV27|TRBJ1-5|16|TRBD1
TGTGCCAGCAGTTACCTGGGACAGGGAGGGGATCAGCCCCAGCATTTT
CASSYLGQGGDQPQHF
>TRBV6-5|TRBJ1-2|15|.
TGTGCCAGCAGTTACGGCGACAGACTTAACTATGGCTACACCTTC
CASSYGDRLNYGYTF
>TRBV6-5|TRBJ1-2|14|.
TGTGCCAGCAGCCCAAGGTTATCAGGGTTCGGCTACACCTTC
CASSPRLSGFGYTF
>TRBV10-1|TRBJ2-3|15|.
TGCGCCAGCAGTGACGTGGGGGAAGGCACAGATACGCAGTATTTT
CASSDVGEGTDTQYF
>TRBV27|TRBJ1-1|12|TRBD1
TGTGCCAGCAGTACACAGGGGACTGAAGCTTTCTTT
CASSTQGTEAFF
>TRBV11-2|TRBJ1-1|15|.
TGTGCCAGCAGCTTATCGGCGGGGATGAACACTGAAGCTTTCTTT
CASSLSAGMNTEAFF
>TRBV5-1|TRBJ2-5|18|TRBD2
TGCGCCAGCAAGAAGACCGGGACTAGCGGGTTCGGACAAGAGACCCAGTACTTC
CASKKTGTSGFGQETQYF
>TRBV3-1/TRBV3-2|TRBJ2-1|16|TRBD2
TGTGCCAGCAGCCAAGATGCGGGAGCCTCCTACAATGAGCAGTTCTTC
CASSQDAGASYNEQFF
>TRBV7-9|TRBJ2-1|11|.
TGTGCCAGCAGCGTCGGGGAGGAGCAGTTCTTC
CASSVGEEQFF
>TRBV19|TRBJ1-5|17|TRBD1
TGTGCCAGTAGTATTTCTGCGAGGACAGGTAGCAATCAGCCCCAGCATTTT
CASSISARTGSNQPQHF